Listed below are T cell receptor beta chains from one sample, sequenced in a study of spatial heterogeneity in lung cancer. TCRdb re-called the 5' RACE reads through MiXCR, storing one row per CDR3 protein. Here the sample spans around 48,000 distinct CDR3 sequences, roughly 5.2% being singletons. Source: PBMCs, taken at surgery. Source of these receptors: a male donor with early-stage non-small cell lung cancer. Both conserved end residues are part of each CDR3. The D gene is left open where the match is weak. Expanded clones get a size class; other rows say once, few or many, or leave the size out.

clone_size	j_call	d_call	cdr3_length	v_call	cdr3_nt	cdr3_aa
many	TRBJ1-5	NA	15	TRBV15	TGTGCCACCAGCATAAACATTCGGGGCAATCAGCCCCAGCATTTT	CATSINIRGNQPQHF
few	TRBJ1-3	NA	15	TRBV7-2	TGTGCCAGCAGCCCGACGGCAAGCTCTGGAAACACCATATATTTT	CASSPTASSGNTIYF
many	TRBJ2-7	TRBD2	15	TRBV20-1	TGCAGTGCTCCCCGGGCTAGCGGGAGCTCCTACGAGCAGTACTTC	CSAPRASGSSYEQYF
many	TRBJ1-5	NA	15	TRBV4-1	TGCGCCAGCAGCCCAGGGGACCCTAGCAATCAGCCCCAGCATTTT	CASSPGDPSNQPQHF
many	TRBJ2-3	NA	15	TRBV11-2	TGTGCCAGCAGCTTGGAAACGCCTAGCACAGATACGCAGTATTTT	CASSLETPSTDTQYF
many	TRBJ2-2	NA	15	TRBV2	TGTGCCAGCAGTTCTCAGGGTTGGGACACCGGGGAGCTGTTTTTT	CASSSQGWDTGELFF
few	TRBJ2-7	NA	13	TRBV28	TGTGCCAGCAGTTTGGCTACAATGAGGGAGCAGTACTTC	CASSLATMREQYF
many	TRBJ2-1	TRBD2	15	TRBV19	TGTGCCAGTAGTAAGGGGTCTAGCGGAGAGAATGAGCAGTTCTTC	CASSKGSSGENEQFF
many	TRBJ2-3	NA	15	TRBV5-1	TGCGCCAGCAGGCAAGGACCGGAGGGCACAGATACGCAGTATTTT	CASRQGPEGTDTQYF
NA	TRBJ2-3	NA	15	TRBV28	TGTGCCAGCAGTTCCTCCGGGACTAGCACAGATACGCAGTATTTT	CASSSSGTSTDTQYF
medium-sized	TRBJ2-7	NA	14	TRBV5-5	TGTGCCAGCAGCAGGGCTTCCCTCTCCTACGAGCAGTACTTC	CASSRASLSYEQYF
NA	TRBJ1-1	NA	14	TRBV28	TGTGCCAGCAGGACAGGTACCCTGAACACTGAAGCTTTCTTT	CASRTGTLNTEAFF
NA	TRBJ2-7	NA	15	TRBV6-1	TGTGCCAGCAGTGAAGAGATCGCGGGCTCCTACGAGCAGTACTTC	CASSEEIAGSYEQYF
many	TRBJ2-7	TRBD2	16	TRBV18	TGTGCCAGCTCACCAAGACTAGCGGGCCCGGTCGGCGAGCAGTACTTC	CASSPRLAGPVGEQYF
many	TRBJ2-2	NA	16	TRBV7-2	TGTGCCAGCAGCTCGCCGATTTTAGGGGGTGCCGGGGAGCTGTTTTTT	CASSSPILGGAGELFF
few	TRBJ1-6	TRBD1	13	TRBV6-6	TGTGCCAGCACCCGGGACAGCAATTCACCCCTCCACTTT	CASTRDSNSPLHF
many	TRBJ2-7	NA	14	TRBV6-5	TGTGCCAGCAGTTACGGGGCGGAGTACTACGAGCAGTACTTC	CASSYGAEYYEQYF
many	TRBJ2-1	NA	17	TRBV7-9	TGTGCCAGCAGCCCATATGCCCCCAGCTCGTCGGGCAATGAGCAGTTCTTC	CASSPYAPSSSGNEQFF
many	TRBJ2-2	TRBD1	16	TRBV6-1	TGTGCCAGCAGAGCCGACAGGGGGACGAACACCGGGGAGCTGTTTTTT	CASRADRGTNTGELFF
many	TRBJ2-2	TRBD2	14	TRBV12-3/TRBV12-4	TGTGCCAGCAGTCCCGGGACTAGTAACGGGGAGCTGTTTTTT	CASSPGTSNGELFF
many	TRBJ1-1	NA	12	TRBV18	TGTGCCAGCTCTCCAGGGAACACTGAAGCTTTCTTT	CASSPGNTEAFF
few	TRBJ2-1	TRBD2	15	TRBV19	TGTGCCAGTAGTATGGTGACTAGCGGTTACAATGAGCAGTTCTTC	CASSMVTSGYNEQFF
many	TRBJ2-7	NA	15	TRBV5-1	TGCGCCAGCAGCTTGGGCGGCAGGGCGAAATACGAGCAGTACTTC	CASSLGGRAKYEQYF
few	TRBJ2-3	TRBD2	16	TRBV29-1	TGCAGCGTTGATGAGGTGGCGGGAGCATACACAGATACGCAGTATTTT	CSVDEVAGAYTDTQYF
many	TRBJ2-6	NA	16	TRBV12-3/TRBV12-4	TGTGCCAGCAGACTAGGGGGGGGCACCGGGGCCAACGTCCTGACTTTC	CASRLGGGTGANVLTF
many	TRBJ1-5	NA	17	TRBV7-3	TGTGCCAGCAGACCTGGGACTCCCCGGGGGAGCAATCAGCCCCAGCATTTT	CASRPGTPRGSNQPQHF
NA	TRBJ2-5	NA	14	TRBV27	TGTGCCAGCAGTTCGGACATATACCAAGAGACCCAGTACTTC	CASSSDIYQETQYF
many	TRBJ2-1	TRBD2	16	TRBV4-1	TGCGCCAGCAGCCAACATGGACTAGCGGGAGGGGATGAGCAGTTCTTC	CASSQHGLAGGDEQFF
many	TRBJ2-2	TRBD2	15	TRBV20-1	TGCAGTGCTGGAGCCGGGACTAGCGACACCGGGGAGCTGTTTTTT	CSAGAGTSDTGELFF
many	TRBJ2-5	TRBD2	15	TRBV5-1	TGCGCCAGCAGCCCGGGACTAGCCGAAAGCGACACCCAGTACTTC	CASSPGLAESDTQYF
many	TRBJ2-7	NA	11	TRBV19	TGTGCCCGGCCAGGACTGAACGAGCAGTACTTC	CARPGLNEQYF
many	TRBJ2-3	NA	14	TRBV7-8	TGTGCCAGCAGCTTGGATTTCGGAACAGATACGCAGTATTTT	CASSLDFGTDTQYF
many	TRBJ2-1	NA	14	TRBV2	TGTGCCAGCAGAGAAGGGGGCTCCTACAATGAGCAGTTCTTC	CASREGGSYNEQFF
many	TRBJ2-6	NA	15	TRBV6-6	TGTGCCATCAGCGGAGGTGGCGGTGGGGCCAACGTCCTGACTTTC	CAISGGGGGANVLTF
many	TRBJ1-5	NA	15	TRBV6-2/TRBV6-3	TGTGCCAGCAATAAGACCCCGGACAGAAATCAGCCCCAGCATTTT	CASNKTPDRNQPQHF
many	TRBJ1-5	NA	13	TRBV6-5	TGTGCCAGCAGTTACTTTTCCGGACAGCCCCAGCATTTT	CASSYFSGQPQHF
many	TRBJ1-1	NA	11	TRBV12-3/TRBV12-4	TGTGCCAGCAGTTTCAGCACTGAAGCTTTCTTT	CASSFSTEAFF
many	TRBJ2-5	NA	16	TRBV20-1	TGCAGTGCTAGAGATCGGGTACAGGGAATAGGAGAGACCCAGTACTTC	CSARDRVQGIGETQYF
many	TRBJ2-1	NA	16	TRBV5-1	TGCGCCAGCAGCTTGAGGGTGGGCTTTAACTACAATGAGCAGTTCTTC	CASSLRVGFNYNEQFF
NA	TRBJ2-1	NA	15	TRBV29-1	TGCAGCGTTGGAGGGGGTAGCATTAGATACAATGAGCAGTTCTTC	CSVGGGSIRYNEQFF
NA	TRBJ2-5	TRBD2	15	TRBV12-3/TRBV12-4	TGTGCCAGCAGTTCGGTGACTAGCGGGCAAGAGACCCAGTACTTC	CASSSVTSGQETQYF
many	TRBJ2-3	TRBD2	16	TRBV10-1	TGCGCCAGCAGTGAAAATCTAGCGGGAGGGCTCGATACGCAGTATTTT	CASSENLAGGLDTQYF
many	TRBJ1-6	NA	15	TRBV6-2/TRBV6-3	TGTGCCAGCAGTTCATCCCGAGGGGGGGTTTCACCCCTCCACTTT	CASSSSRGGVSPLHF
many	TRBJ1-1	NA	14	TRBV7-2	TGTGCCAGCAGCCCTGGCAGCGCAAACACTGAAGCTTTCTTT	CASSPGSANTEAFF
NA	TRBJ2-2	NA	15	TRBV12-3/TRBV12-4	TGTGCCAGCAGTTTAAGTACTCTGGGGCCCGGGGAGCTGTTTTTT	CASSLSTLGPGELFF
many	TRBJ1-3	NA	18	TRBV7-8	TGTGCCAGCAGCTTAGAGGCCCCTAGCCTGAGCTCTGGAAACACCATATATTTT	CASSLEAPSLSSGNTIYF
many	TRBJ2-5	TRBD2	14	TRBV5-1	TGCGCCAGCAGCTTGCTAGCGGGAGAAGAGACCCAGTACTTC	CASSLLAGEETQYF
many	TRBJ2-1	NA	15	TRBV7-9	TGTGCCAGCAGCTTACCCTATAGTGTGCTCGATGAGCAGTTCTTC	CASSLPYSVLDEQFF
NA	TRBJ2-1	NA	14	TRBV12-3/TRBV12-4	TGTGCCAGCAGCAGACAGGCCCCGCCGTCGGAGCAGTTCTTC	CASSRQAPPSEQFF